A selection of T cell receptor beta chains follows, all from one sample in a study of T cells in Graves' hyperthyroidism and ophthalmopathy. In TCRdb, the multiplex PCR reads were re-called with MiXCR into one record per CDR3 protein. Of a few hundred thousand distinct CDR3 sequences in the sample, 15% to 17% were seen once. Sequenced sample: blood. These receptors were collected from a woman younger than 45 with Graves' hyperthyroidism. CDR3s include the opening cysteine and the closing phenylalanine or tryptophan. The order of the fields is V gene, D gene, J gene, clone size, CDR3 DNA, CDR3 protein. A D gene is named only where the DNA matches it firmly. Some rows have no size entry. The others give once, few or many, or a class for an expanded clone.

TRBV4-1,-,TRBJ2-7,-,TGCGCCAGCAGCCCCGGGACTTACCCTTACGAGCAGTACTTC,CASSPGTYPYEQYF
TRBV7-2,-,TRBJ2-7,-,TGTGCCAGCAGCCGCCGGGAGCCTTTTCACGAGCAGTACTTC,CASSRREPFHEQYF
TRBV15,TRBD2,TRBJ2-3,few,TGTGCCACCAGCGGAAAAGGGGGTGCGGGAGGGCCTCAAGATACGCAGTATTTT,CATSGKGGAGGPQDTQYF
TRBV19,TRBD1,TRBJ2-1,-,TGTGCCAGTAGACGGACAGGGGGCTCCTACAATGAGCAGTTCTTC,CASRRTGGSYNEQFF
TRBV29-1,TRBD1,TRBJ1-2,many,TGCAGCGTTGGACCCCCGGACAGGGGATATGGCTACACCTTC,CSVGPPDRGYGYTF
TRBV19,-,TRBJ2-1,many,TGTGCCAGTAGTATATCGGGTCATGAGCAGTTCTTC,CASSISGHEQFF
TRBV7-6,-,TRBJ2-3,-,TGTGCCAGCAGCTTAGGGGCCGAGCGGTATTTT,CASSLGAERYF
TRBV7-3,-,TRBJ2-1,few,TGTGCCAGCAGCGTAGGAGGGTTCAATGAGCAGTTCTTC,CASSVGGFNEQFF
TRBV7-8,-,TRBJ2-1,many,TGTGCCAGCAGCGCGAAGGGCTGGCGCGGGTCGAACAATGAGCAGTTCTTC,CASSAKGWRGSNNEQFF
TRBV7-3,TRBD2,TRBJ2-3,many,TGTGCCAGCAGCGCCCAGACTAGCGGGAGTGACACAGATACGCAGTATTTT,CASSAQTSGSDTDTQYF
TRBV29-1,TRBD2,TRBJ2-1,many,TGCAGCGTTGAAGGGAGAAGGACTAGCGAGAACAATGAGCAGTTCTTC,CSVEGRRTSENNEQFF
TRBV20-1,-,TRBJ2-7,many,TGCAGTGCTAGAGATTGGACCTACGAGCAGTACTTC,CSARDWTYEQYF
TRBV7-2,TRBD2,TRBJ2-1,many,TGTGCCAGCAGATCAGGACTAGCGGCCCACAATGAGCAGTTCTTC,CASRSGLAAHNEQFF
TRBV10-1,-,TRBJ2-1,-,TGCGCCAGCAGTGACATCAATGAGCAGTTCTTC,CASSDINEQFF
TRBV6-6,-,TRBJ2-2,-,TGTGCCAGCAGTTACTCGATACACCTCCAGAGTACCGGGGAGCTGTTTTTT,CASSYSIHLQSTGELFF
TRBV7-9,-,TRBJ1-4,-,TGTGCCAGCAGCTTCGGGGGTCCTAATGAAAAACTGTTTTTT,CASSFGGPNEKLFF
TRBV7-9,-,TRBJ2-7,-,TGTGCCAGCAGTCAGAGGTTCGGGCAGGGTCTGGGCGAGCAGTACTTC,CASSQRFGQGLGEQYF
TRBV5-1,TRBD1,TRBJ2-2,-,TGCGCCAGCAGCTCCTTGACAGGGGGTACCGGGGAGCTGTTTTTT,CASSSLTGGTGELFF
TRBV18,TRBD2,TRBJ2-1,-,TGTGCCAGCTCACCACCAGGTCGGCGGGAGCTCTACAATGAGCAGTTCTTC,CASSPPGRRELYNEQFF
TRBV12-3/TRBV12-4,-,TRBJ1-5,many,TGTGCCAGCAGTTTAGGGTGGGGGTTAAATCAGCCCCAGCATTTT,CASSLGWGLNQPQHF
TRBV7-9,TRBD1,TRBJ2-6,-,TGTGCCCCAGGGGCAACAGGGGGCTCGTCCTCTGGGGCCAACGTCCTGACTTTC,CAPGATGGSSSGANVLTF
TRBV10-3,TRBD1,TRBJ2-1,few,TGTGCCATCAGTAACAGGGGGGAGGAGACTGAGCAGTTCTTC,CAISNRGEETEQFF
TRBV3-1,TRBD1,TRBJ1-1,many,TGTGCCAGCACCCGGACAGGATTGGATACCACTGAAGCTTTCTTT,CASTRTGLDTTEAFF
TRBV11-2,-,TRBJ2-5,-,TGTGCCAGCAGCTTAGTGTGGGGGCGAGAGACCCAGTACTTC,CASSLVWGRETQYF
TRBV28,TRBD1,TRBJ2-5,many,TGTGCCAGCAGTGAAGGGGGCGCAGAGACCCAGTACTTC,CASSEGGAETQYF
TRBV10-3,TRBD1,TRBJ2-7,many,TGTGCCATCAGGATGGACAGGACCCCCTACGAGCAGTACTTC,CAIRMDRTPYEQYF
TRBV27,TRBD1,TRBJ2-1,few,TGTGCCAGCAGCTCACCGGGACAGGGGTACTCGGTCACTTGGGGTGAGCAGTTCTTC,CASSSPGQGYSVTWGEQFF
TRBV7-9,-,TRBJ1-1,-,TGTGCCAGCAGCTCGCCAGGGGTTACTGAAGCTTTCTTT,CASSSPGVTEAFF
TRBV3-1,-,TRBJ2-3,few,TGTGCCAGCAGCCAACTCCGAGGCGGCACAGATACGCAGTATTTT,CASSQLRGGTDTQYF
TRBV25-1,TRBD1,TRBJ2-7,few,TGTGCCAGCAGTGAATATAGGGACAGGGGTGGGGAGCAGTACTTC,CASSEYRDRGGEQYF
TRBV2,TRBD2,TRBJ2-7,-,TGTGCCAGCAGTGGACTAGCGGGAGGGCCAAACGAGCAGTACTTC,CASSGLAGGPNEQYF
TRBV7-6,TRBD1,TRBJ1-4,-,TGTGCCAGCAGCCAGGACAGGCTTAATGAAAAACTGTTTTTT,CASSQDRLNEKLFF
TRBV11-2,-,TRBJ2-1,-,TGTGCCAGCAGCTTATCGTCCGGGAGCGACCGTCCACTCTTC,CASSLSSGSDRPLF
TRBV7-2,TRBD1,TRBJ2-7,-,TGTGCCAGCAGCTCCTTAGGGACAGGGGTCTACGAGCAGTACTTC,CASSSLGTGVYEQYF
TRBV4-1,-,TRBJ2-7,few,TGCGCCAGCAGCCAGACAGGGGGCGGGACTAGCGGCCCTCCGCCCTACGAGCAGTACTTC,CASSQTGGGTSGPPPYEQYF
TRBV19,-,TRBJ2-1,-,TGTGCCAGTAGGACCACGAGCTCCTACAATGAGCAGTTCTTC,CASRTTSSYNEQFF
TRBV6-1,-,TRBJ2-3,few,TGTGCCAGCAGCTCGGACGGAACAGATACGCAGTATTTT,CASSSDGTDTQYF
TRBV3-1,TRBD1,TRBJ2-5,many,TGTGCCAGCAGCCAAGGCAGGGGGGAGACCCAGTACTTC,CASSQGRGETQYF
TRBV27,-,TRBJ2-3,few,TGTGCCAGCAGTTCGACAGGAGATAGCACAGATACGCAGTATTTT,CASSSTGDSTDTQYF
TRBV6-2/TRBV6-3,TRBD2,TRBJ2-2,-,TGTGCCAGCAGTTACCCCCTAGCGGGAGCAACCGGGGAGCTGCTTTTT,CASSYPLAGATGELLF
TRBV19,-,TRBJ2-5,few,TGTGCCAGTAGTATGGTCGGAGGAGAGACCCAGTACTTC,CASSMVGGETQYF